This T cell receptor beta chain was sequenced in a study of T cell responses to AZD1222 COVID-19 vaccine. Germline CDR1 is MNHEY and CDR2 is SVGAGI. Losses at the gene ends were 6 bases for V and 2 bases for J; bases not matched to a gene: 8. The CDR3 loop spans 15 amino acids. Some clones are missing from TCRdb's copy, which holds only in-frame ones; the method was immunoSEQ multiplex PCR. The sample comprises some 80,000 clones, just under 90% of which are singletons, and approximately 5.4% rests with the top ten. The specimen was peripheral blood, collected on day 0 of AZD1222 vaccination. V usage is TRBV6-5 and J usage is TRBJ2-7; 9 bases are shared with TRBD2. The receptor comes from an adult in good health. The DNA of the CDR3 is TGTGCCAGCAGGCCATACGGCGGGGGGGCCTACGAGCAGTACTTC. Its protein is CASRPYGGGAYEQYF.